This is a list of T cell receptor beta chains from one sample in a study of blood T cell repertoires in COVID-19. Clones were read by immunoSEQ multiplex PCR, and TCRdb kept only the in-frame ones, dropping some. This table holds some 210,000 clones, 70% to 90% found once. The material sequenced was peripheral blood. The receptors were sampled from a woman aged 40 to 50 who had recovered from COVID-19. The CDR3 runs from the conserved cysteine through the conserved F or W. D genes are given only for firm matches. Expanded clones get a size class; other rows say once, few or many, or leave the size out.

J gene | clone size | V gene | D gene | CDR3 protein | CDR3 DNA
TRBJ2-7 | NA | TRBV6-5 | NA | CASSRLGYEQYF | TGTGCCAGCAGCCGACTAGGATACGAGCAGTACTTC
TRBJ1-5 | NA | TRBV2 | NA | CASRLDSRAGPQHF | TGTGCCAGCAGGCTAGACAGTCGGGCTGGGCCCCAGCATTTT
TRBJ1-4 | NA | TRBV7-9 | NA | CASSPSGGRVYGEKLFF | TGTGCCAGCAGCCCCTCAGGCGGCAGGGTTTATGGGGAAAAACTGTTTTTT
TRBJ1-4 | NA | TRBV28 | NA | CASSFGRGVYEKLFF | TGTGCCAGCAGTTTTGGGAGGGGTGTTTATGAAAAACTGTTTTTT
TRBJ2-3 | NA | TRBV11-2 | NA | CASSALPGEADTQYF | TGTGCCAGCAGCGCGTTACCGGGAGAGGCAGATACGCAGTATTTT
TRBJ1-1 | NA | TRBV24-1 | TRBD1 | CATKPRSGGAEGDTEAFF | TGTGCCACCAAACCACGGTCAGGGGGCGCAGAGGGGGACACTGAAGCTTTCTTT
TRBJ2-4 | NA | TRBV30 | TRBD2 | CAWTSTRTSGLAKNIQYF | TGTGCCTGGACCAGTACGCGGACTAGCGGCTTAGCCAAAAACATTCAGTACTTC
TRBJ1-5 | NA | TRBV6-6 | TRBD1 | CASRTGTDQPQHF | TGTGCCAGCAGAACCGGGACAGATCAGCCCCAGCATTTT
TRBJ1-2 | NA | TRBV6-1 | TRBD1 | CASSDLRQGNYGYTF | TGTGCCAGCAGTGACCTTCGACAGGGGAACTATGGCTACACCTTC
TRBJ2-7 | NA | TRBV14 | TRBD2 | CASGELAGTEQYF | TGTGCCAGCGGCGAACTAGCGGGAACCGAGCAGTACTTC
TRBJ2-1 | NA | TRBV19 | TRBD2 | CASSTPASGRFREQFF | TGTGCCAGTAGTACCCCGGCTAGCGGGAGATTCAGGGAGCAGTTCTTC
TRBJ2-7 | NA | TRBV6-5 | NA | CASSYGSVGVYEQYF | TGTGCCAGCAGTTACGGGAGCGTGGGCGTATACGAGCAGTACTTC
TRBJ2-4 | NA | TRBV24-1 | TRBD1 | CATSDARGLNIQYF | TGTGCCACCAGTGATGCCAGGGGGCTAAACATTCAGTACTTC
TRBJ1-2 | NA | TRBV7-2 | TRBD1 | CASSLGKGASRDGYTF | TGTGCCAGCAGCTTAGGGAAGGGGGCGTCCAGAGATGGCTACACCTTC
TRBJ2-2 | few | TRBV7-9 | TRBD1 | CASSRQGNTGELFF | TGTGCCAGCAGCCGACAGGGAAACACCGGGGAGCTGTTTTTT
TRBJ2-1 | NA | TRBV15 | NA | CATSRDEGGEQFF | TGTGCCACCAGCAGAGATGAGGGAGGTGAGCAGTTCTTC
TRBJ2-7 | NA | TRBV6-5 | TRBD2 | CASSYTNLAGTYEQYF | TGTGCCAGCAGTTACACCAACCTAGCGGGGACCTACGAGCAGTACTTC
TRBJ1-1 | NA | TRBV4-3 | NA | CASSQIVQNTEAFF | TGCGCCAGCAGCCAAATAGTGCAGAACACTGAAGCTTTCTTT
TRBJ2-7 | NA | TRBV18 | NA | CASSPGTSYEQYF | TGTGCCAGCTCACCAGGGACATCCTACGAGCAGTACTTC
TRBJ1-2 | NA | TRBV3-1/TRBV3-2 | NA | CASSSRGPTSGYTF | TGTGCCAGCAGCTCCCGTGGGCCTACATCGGGCTACACCTTC
TRBJ2-1 | NA | TRBV6-5 | TRBD2 | CASTWTSGTEQFF | TGTGCCAGCACTTGGACTAGCGGGACCGAGCAGTTCTTC
TRBJ2-6 | NA | TRBV28 | TRBD1 | CASSWAGTGVSGANVLTF | TGTGCCAGCAGCTGGGCCGGGACAGGGGTATCTGGGGCCAACGTCCTGACTTTC
TRBJ2-7 | NA | TRBV5-1 | TRBD2 | CASSSLTSSGYEQYF | TGCGCCAGCAGCTCACTGACTAGCTCCGGGTACGAGCAGTACTTC
TRBJ2-7 | NA | TRBV4-1 | NA | CASSQTPGLTYEQYF | TGCGCCAGCAGCCAAACCCCGGGTCTTACTTACGAGCAGTACTTC
TRBJ2-5 | NA | TRBV5-1 | NA | CASSLMDGRGETQYF | TGCGCCAGCAGCTTGATGGACGGCAGAGGGGAGACCCAGTACTTC